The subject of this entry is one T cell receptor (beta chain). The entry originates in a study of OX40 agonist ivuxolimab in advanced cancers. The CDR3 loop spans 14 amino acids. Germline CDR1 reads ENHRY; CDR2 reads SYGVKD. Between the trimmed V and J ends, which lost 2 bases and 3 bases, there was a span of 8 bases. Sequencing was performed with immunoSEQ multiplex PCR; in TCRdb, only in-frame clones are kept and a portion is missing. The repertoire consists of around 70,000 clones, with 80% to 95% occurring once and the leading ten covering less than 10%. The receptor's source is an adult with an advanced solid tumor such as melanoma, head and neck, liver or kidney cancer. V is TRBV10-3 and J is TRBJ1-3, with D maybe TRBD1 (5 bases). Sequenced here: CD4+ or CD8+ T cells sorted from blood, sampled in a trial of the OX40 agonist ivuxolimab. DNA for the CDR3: TGTGCCATCAGTGAGGGGGACGGTGGAAACACCATATATTTT. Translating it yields CAISEGDGGNTIYF.